This TCR beta chain was retrieved from a study of shared clonotypes between healthy human individuals. Study-level results: Tissues were not sampled, only blood, and their repertoires likely differ.

CD45RO negativity and positive selection for CCR7 defined naive CD8 cells, a population that excluded terminally differentiated effector memory CD45RA+ cells. Germline V gives CDR1 SGHRS, CDR2 YFSETQ. CDR3 length: 14 amino acids. V lost 0 bases and J lost 5, with 11 bases in between. TCRdb's copy holds only in-frame clones and misses some; the assay was immunoSEQ multiplex PCR. The table includes under 600,000 clones, roughly 98% detected once. As for this clone: Its antigen is as yet unknown. Other DNA sequences in the same sample also yield this CDR3.

Sample: naive CD8+ T cells sorted from blood. This sequence originates from a man aged 30 to 45 in good health. The chain recombines TRBV5-1 with TRBJ1-1, with D perhaps matching TRBD1 (5 bases). CDR3 sequence (DNA): TGCGCCAGCAGCTTGGATGGGGGTTGGACTGAAGCTTTCTTT. It encodes CASSLDGGWTEAFF.